This paragraph covers one T cell receptor (beta chain) sequence. The target of this receptor is not known. Per-base quality was not reported, and no clone a single base away is much larger than it. Based on the germline V gene, the CDR1 and CDR2 sequences are SGHTA and FQGNSA. The cysteine opens and the phenylalanine closes a CDR3 of 18 amino acids. The read is trimmed to its CDR3 DNA, 54 bases read in frame from base 1. V has 1 base trimmed and J has 0 bases trimmed; junction bases matching no gene number 8. The data were obtained in a study of T cell responses to AZD1222 COVID-19 vaccine (dated by TCRdb to about 2021). Background for the entire study: Because spike-specific TCR depth and breadth did not differ between the two schedules, AZD1222 recipients who got a second dose at roughly 4 weeks were pooled with those who got a second dose at roughly 12 weeks. TCR sequencing covered 230 to 250 trial participants: 207 given two doses of AZD1222 and around 26 given two doses of MenACWY control vaccine. Trial participants were enrolled by age into 18-55, 56-69 and 70-plus year subgroups, with around 150, 28 and 57 TCR-sequenced participants respectively.

The CDR3 regions of human TCRbeta chains were subjected to immunosequencing. The authors' analysis ran thus. TCRs in the repertoires were matched against a reference library of SARS-CoV-2-specific TCRs that had been generated with the MIRA antigen-specificity platform. Breadth meant the fraction of unique TCRs that were SARS-CoV-2-associated, whereas depth meant the fraction of total T cells that were SARS-CoV-2-associated. Each spike-specific TCR was assigned to its reactive spike region and to a CD4 or CD8 class using the MIRA data. Log10-transformed breadth and depth values were compared by one-way ANOVA with Sidak's multiple comparisons tests. TCRdb holds this immuneACCESS table with in-frame rearrangements only. Some clones are missing; in checked studies, unresolved V genes explain under half, and the rest has no known cause. V and J calls and clone size are given by that table; D and trimming were obtained from the DNA. This sample comprises about 110,000 clones, approximately 88% of them detected only once. The top ten hold under 7% of the sample.

The sample's time point label is to be understood as: baseline before first vaccination. Samples from vaccinated people were obtained from the UK trials COV001 and COV002, which included a single-blind randomized controlled phase 2/3 trial of AZD1222 (ChAdOx1 nCoV-19) in healthy adults. For TCRbeta chain sequencing, PBMC samples were collected from trial participants at day 0 and at day 28 after the second dose. Findings and caveats that apply to the study as a whole: Reportedly, almost half of the unique spike-specific TCRs recognized epitopes lying outside the regions that are mutated in the B.1.351 and B.1.1.7 variants. Because no day 14 peak-response samples were available, the repertoires could be characterized only after the peak T cell response. Conclusions about previously exposed vaccinees are limited, since just 6 or 7 AZD1222 recipients were seropositive for SARS-CoV-2 at baseline. Spike-specific TCR breadth and depth rose significantly after two AZD1222 doses compared with day 0 and with MenACWY recipients. Most participants were white British and females outnumbered males, and the authors suggested that clonal diversity may have been underestimated. The 56-69-year group was small, and its depth increase did not reach significance, likely because of low power. The vaccine-associated CD4 TCRs covered the entire spike protein, and the dominant responses fell in regions 160-218 and 743-854.

The input for sequencing was peripheral blood, taken on day 0 of AZD1222 vaccination. The TCR sequence derives from an adult in good health. Rearrangement joined TRBV7-2 to TRBJ2-7; the central 11 bases match TRBD2. The CDR3 in this case is CASSLGPPTSGSSYEQYF. DNA sequence: TGTGCCAGCAGCTTAGGCCCCCCCACTAGCGGGAGCTCCTACGAGCAGTACTTC.